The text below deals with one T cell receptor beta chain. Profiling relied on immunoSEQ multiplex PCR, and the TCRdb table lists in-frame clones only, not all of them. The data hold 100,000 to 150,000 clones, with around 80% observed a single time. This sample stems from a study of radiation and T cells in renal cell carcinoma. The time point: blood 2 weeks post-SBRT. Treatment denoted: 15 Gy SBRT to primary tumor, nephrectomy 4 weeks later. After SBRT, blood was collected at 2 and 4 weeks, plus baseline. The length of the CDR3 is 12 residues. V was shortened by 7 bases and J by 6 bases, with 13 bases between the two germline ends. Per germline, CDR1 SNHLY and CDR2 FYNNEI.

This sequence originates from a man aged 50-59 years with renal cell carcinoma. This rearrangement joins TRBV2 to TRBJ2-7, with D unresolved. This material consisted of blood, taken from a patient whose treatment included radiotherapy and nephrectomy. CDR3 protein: CASNLDGGEQYF. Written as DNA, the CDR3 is TGTGCCAGCAATCTGGACGGTGGCGAGCAGTACTTC.